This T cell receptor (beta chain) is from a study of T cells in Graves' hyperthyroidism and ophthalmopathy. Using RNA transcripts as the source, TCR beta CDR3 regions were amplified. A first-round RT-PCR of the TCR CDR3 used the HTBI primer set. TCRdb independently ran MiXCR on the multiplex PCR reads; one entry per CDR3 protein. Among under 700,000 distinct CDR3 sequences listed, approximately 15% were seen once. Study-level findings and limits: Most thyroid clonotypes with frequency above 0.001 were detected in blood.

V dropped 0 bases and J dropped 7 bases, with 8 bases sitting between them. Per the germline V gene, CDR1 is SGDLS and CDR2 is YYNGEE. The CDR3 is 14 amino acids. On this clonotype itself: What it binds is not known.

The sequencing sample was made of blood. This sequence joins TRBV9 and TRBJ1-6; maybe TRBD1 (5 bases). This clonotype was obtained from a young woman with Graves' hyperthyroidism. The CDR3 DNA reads TGTGCCAGCAGCGTAGGACAGATAAATTCACCCCTCCACTTT. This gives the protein CASSVGQINSPLHF.